The entry below describes one T cell receptor beta chain. This entry comes from a study of blood T cells in healthy people across ages. The use of a sample-barcoded 5' primer and a J-beta primer mix characterized a second PCR of roughly 7 to 12 cycles. TCRdb fed the 5' RACE reads into MiXCR, producing one record per CDR3 protein. The sample records approximately 900,000 distinct CDR3 sequences, 45% to 50% being singletons. Trimming stripped 0 bases from V and 2 bases from J, with 10 bases between. Germline V gives CDR1 SGDLS, CDR2 YYNGEE. The CDR3 runs to 15 residues. The chain links TRBV9 to TRBJ2-3; unclear D gene. This clonotype was sampled from a man younger than 45 in good health. Sequenced input: blood. The CDR3 loop is CASSVGITATDTQYF. CDR3 in DNA: TGTGCCAGCAGCGTAGGGATTACGGCCACAGATACGCAGTATTTT.